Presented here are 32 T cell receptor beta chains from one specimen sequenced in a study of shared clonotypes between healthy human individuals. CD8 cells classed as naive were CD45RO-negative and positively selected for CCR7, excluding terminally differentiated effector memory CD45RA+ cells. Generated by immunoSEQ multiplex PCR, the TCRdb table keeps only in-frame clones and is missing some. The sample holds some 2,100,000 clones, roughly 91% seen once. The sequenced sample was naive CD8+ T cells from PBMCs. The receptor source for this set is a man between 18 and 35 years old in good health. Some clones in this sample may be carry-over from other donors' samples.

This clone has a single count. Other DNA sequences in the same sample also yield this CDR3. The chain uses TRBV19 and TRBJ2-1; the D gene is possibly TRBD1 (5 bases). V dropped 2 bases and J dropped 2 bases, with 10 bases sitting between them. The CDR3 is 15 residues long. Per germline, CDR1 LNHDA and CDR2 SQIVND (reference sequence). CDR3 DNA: TGTGCCAGTAGTATACAGGGTATTCCCTACAATGAGCAGTTCTTC. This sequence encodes CASSIQGIPYNEQFF.

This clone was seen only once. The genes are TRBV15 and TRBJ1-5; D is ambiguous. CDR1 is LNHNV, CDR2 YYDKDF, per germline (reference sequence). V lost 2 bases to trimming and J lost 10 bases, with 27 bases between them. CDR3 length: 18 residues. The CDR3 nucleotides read TGTGCCACCAGCAGATGGGCAGCAAAAAGACTAATCAGCTGTCCCCAGCATTTT. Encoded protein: CATSRWAAKRLISCPQHF.

The CDR3 DNA sequence: TGTGCCAGTAGTACTGAGAATGAGCAGTTCTTC. This encodes CASSTENEQFF. This chain joins TRBV19 and TRBJ2-1; D not certain. V was cut by 4 bases and J by 7 bases, with 5 bases left in between. This CDR3 has 11 amino acids. Per the germline V gene, CDR1 is LNHDA and CDR2 is SQIVND (reference sequence).

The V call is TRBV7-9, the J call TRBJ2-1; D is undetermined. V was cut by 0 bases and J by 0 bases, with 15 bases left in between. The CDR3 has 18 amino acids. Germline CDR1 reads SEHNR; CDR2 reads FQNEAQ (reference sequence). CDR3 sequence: CASSLAWEPPSSYNEQFF. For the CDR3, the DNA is TGTGCCAGCAGCTTAGCGTGGGAACCCCCAAGCTCCTACAATGAGCAGTTCTTC. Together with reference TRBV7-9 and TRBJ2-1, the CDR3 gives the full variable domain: DTGVSQNPRHKITKRGQNVTFRCDPISEHNRLYWYRQTLGQGPEFLTYFQNEAQLEKSRLLSDRFSAERPKGSFSTLEIQRTEQGDSAMYLCASSLAWEPPSSYNEQFFGPGTRLTVL.

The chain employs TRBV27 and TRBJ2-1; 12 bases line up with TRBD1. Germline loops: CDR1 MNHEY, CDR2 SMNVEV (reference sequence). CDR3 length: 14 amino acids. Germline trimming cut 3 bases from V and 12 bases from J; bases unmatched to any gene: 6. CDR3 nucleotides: TGTGCCAGCAGTTTTCGGGACAGGGGGCAACGGCAGTTCTTC. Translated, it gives CASSFRDRGQRQFF.

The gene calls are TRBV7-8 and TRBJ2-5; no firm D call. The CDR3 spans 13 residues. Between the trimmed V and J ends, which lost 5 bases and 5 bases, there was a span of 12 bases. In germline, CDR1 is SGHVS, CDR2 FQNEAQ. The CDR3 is CASSPEGFETQYF. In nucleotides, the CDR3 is TGTGCCAGCAGCCCGGAAGGATTTGAGACCCAGTACTTC.

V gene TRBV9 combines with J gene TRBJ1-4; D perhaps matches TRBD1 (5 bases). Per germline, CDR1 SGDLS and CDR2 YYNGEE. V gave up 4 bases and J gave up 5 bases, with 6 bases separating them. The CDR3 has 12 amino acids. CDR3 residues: CASSQGNEKLFF. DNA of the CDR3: TGTGCCAGCAGCCAGGGAAATGAAAAACTGTTTTTT.

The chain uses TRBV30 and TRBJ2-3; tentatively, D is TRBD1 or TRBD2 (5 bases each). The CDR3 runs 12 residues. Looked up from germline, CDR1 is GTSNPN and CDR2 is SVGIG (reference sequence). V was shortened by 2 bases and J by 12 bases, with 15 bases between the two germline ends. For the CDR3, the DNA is TGTGCCTGGAGTTCGGGGCCGGTCTCCCAGTATTTT. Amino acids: CAWSSGPVSQYF.

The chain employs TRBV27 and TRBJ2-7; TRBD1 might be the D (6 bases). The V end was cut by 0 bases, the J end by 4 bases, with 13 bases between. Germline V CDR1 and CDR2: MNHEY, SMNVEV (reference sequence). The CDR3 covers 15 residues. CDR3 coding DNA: TGTGCCAGCAGTTTATCAGTAGGGGGATTGTACGAGCAGTACTTC. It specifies CASSLSVGGLYEQYF.

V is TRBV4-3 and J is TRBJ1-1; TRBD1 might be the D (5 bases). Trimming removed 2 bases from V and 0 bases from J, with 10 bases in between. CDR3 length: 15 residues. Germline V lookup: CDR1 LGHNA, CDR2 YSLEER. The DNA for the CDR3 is TGCGCCAGCAGCCAACATAAGGGGCTGAACACTGAAGCTTTCTTT. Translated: CASSQHKGLNTEAFF.

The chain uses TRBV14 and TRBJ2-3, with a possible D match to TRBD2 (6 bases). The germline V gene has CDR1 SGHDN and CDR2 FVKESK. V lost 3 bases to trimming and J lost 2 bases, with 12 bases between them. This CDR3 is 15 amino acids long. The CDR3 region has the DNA TGTGCCAGCAGCCAGGGGGACTTTTCCACAGATACGCAGTATTTT. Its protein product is CASSQGDFSTDTQYF.

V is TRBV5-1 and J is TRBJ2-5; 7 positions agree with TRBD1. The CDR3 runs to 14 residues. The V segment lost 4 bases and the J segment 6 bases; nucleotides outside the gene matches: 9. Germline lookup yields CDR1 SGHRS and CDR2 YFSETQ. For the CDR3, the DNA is TGCGCCAGCAGCAGCGACAGGGCAGTAAAGACCCAGTACTTC. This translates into CASSSDRAVKTQYF.

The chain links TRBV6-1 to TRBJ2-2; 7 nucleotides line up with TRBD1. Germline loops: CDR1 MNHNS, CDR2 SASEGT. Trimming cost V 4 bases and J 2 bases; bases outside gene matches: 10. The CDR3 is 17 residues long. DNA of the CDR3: TGTGCCAGCAGTGCCTTAGTGGGGGACAGCAACACCGGGGAGCTGTTTTTT. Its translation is CASSALVGDSNTGELFF.

The CDR3 region is CASSFGQGNTEAFF. CDR3 sequence (DNA): TGCGCCAGCAGCTTCGGACAAGGGAACACTGAAGCTTTCTTT. The rearrangement links TRBV5-1 to TRBJ1-1, with a possible D match to TRBD1 (5 bases). This CDR3 spans 14 amino acids. Germline assignment: CDR1 SGHRS and CDR2 YFSETQ. V lost 2 bases, J lost 1 base, and 9 bases lay in between.

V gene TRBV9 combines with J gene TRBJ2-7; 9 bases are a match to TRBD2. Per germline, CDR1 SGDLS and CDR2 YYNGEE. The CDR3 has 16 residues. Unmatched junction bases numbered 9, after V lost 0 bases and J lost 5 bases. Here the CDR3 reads CASSVAGASGTHEQYF. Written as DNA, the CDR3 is TGTGCCAGCAGCGTAGCTGGGGCTAGCGGGACCCACGAGCAGTACTTC.

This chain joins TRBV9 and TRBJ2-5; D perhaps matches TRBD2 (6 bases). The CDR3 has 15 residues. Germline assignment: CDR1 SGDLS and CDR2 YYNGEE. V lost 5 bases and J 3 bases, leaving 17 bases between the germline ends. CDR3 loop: CASRKGFGGEETQYF. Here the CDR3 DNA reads TGTGCCAGCAGAAAGGGATTCGGGGGAGAAGAGACCCAGTACTTC.

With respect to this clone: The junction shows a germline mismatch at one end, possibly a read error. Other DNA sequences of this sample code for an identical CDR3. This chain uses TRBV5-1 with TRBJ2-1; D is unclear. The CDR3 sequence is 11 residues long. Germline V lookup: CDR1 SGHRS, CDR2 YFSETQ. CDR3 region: CASSLGNEQFF. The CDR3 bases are TGCGCCAGCAGTTTGGGAAATGAGCAGTTCTTC.

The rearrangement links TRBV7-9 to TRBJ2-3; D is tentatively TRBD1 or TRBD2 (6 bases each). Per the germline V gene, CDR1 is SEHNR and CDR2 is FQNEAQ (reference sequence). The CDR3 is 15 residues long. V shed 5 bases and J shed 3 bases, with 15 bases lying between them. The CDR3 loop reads CASSHSGGRTDTQYF. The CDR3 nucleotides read TGTGCCAGCAGCCACTCTGGGGGGCGGACAGATACGCAGTATTTT.

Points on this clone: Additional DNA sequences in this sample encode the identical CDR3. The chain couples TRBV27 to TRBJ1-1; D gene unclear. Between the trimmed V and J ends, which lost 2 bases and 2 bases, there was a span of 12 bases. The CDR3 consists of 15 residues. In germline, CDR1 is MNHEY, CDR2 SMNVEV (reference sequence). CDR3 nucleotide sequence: TGTGCCAGCAGTTTAGGGCCTGGGGTAAACACTGAAGCTTTCTTT. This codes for CASSLGPGVNTEAFF.

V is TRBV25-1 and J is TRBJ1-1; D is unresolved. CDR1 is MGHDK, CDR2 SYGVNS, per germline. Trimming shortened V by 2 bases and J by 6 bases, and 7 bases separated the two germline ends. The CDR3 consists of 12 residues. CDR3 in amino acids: CASSEGQPEAFF. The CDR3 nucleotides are TGTGCCAGCAGTGAAGGGCAGCCTGAAGCTTTCTTT.

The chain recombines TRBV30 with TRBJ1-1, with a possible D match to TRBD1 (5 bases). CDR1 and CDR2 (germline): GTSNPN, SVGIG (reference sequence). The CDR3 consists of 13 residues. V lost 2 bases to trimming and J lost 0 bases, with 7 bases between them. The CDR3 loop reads CAWSWGMNTEAFF. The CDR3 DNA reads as TGTGCCTGGAGTTGGGGGATGAACACTGAAGCTTTCTTT.

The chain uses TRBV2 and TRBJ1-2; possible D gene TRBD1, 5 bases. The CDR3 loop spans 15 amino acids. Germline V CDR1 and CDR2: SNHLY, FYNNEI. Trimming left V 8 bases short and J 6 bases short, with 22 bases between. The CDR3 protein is CASAPGGGKLHGYTF. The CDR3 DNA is TGTGCCAGCGCCCCGGGCGGGGGAAAGTTACATGGCTACACCTTC. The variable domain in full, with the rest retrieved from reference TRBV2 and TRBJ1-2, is EPEVTQTPSHQVTQMGQEVILRCVPISNHLYFYWYRQILGQKVEFLVSFYNNEISEKSEIFDDQFSVERPDGSNFTLKIRSTKLEDSAMYFCASAPGGGKLHGYTFGSGTRLTVV.

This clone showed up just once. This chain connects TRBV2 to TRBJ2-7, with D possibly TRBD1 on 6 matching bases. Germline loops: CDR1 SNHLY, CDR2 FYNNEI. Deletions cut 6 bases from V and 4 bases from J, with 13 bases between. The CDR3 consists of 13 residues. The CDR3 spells CASRTGSPYEQYF. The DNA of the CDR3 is TGTGCCAGCAGAACAGGGTCCCCTTACGAGCAGTACTTC.

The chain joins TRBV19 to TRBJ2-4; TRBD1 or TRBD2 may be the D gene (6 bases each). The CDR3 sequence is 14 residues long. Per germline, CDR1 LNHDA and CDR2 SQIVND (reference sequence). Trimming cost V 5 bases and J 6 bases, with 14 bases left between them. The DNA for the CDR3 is TGTGCCAGTAGTCCTTGGACAGCGGGAAACATTCAGTACTTC. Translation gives CASSPWTAGNIQYF.

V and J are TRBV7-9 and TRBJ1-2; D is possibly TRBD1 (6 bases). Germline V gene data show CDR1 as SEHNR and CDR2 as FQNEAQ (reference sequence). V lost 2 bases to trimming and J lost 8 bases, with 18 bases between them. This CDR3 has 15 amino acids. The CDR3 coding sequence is TGTGCCAGCAGCTTAACTACAGGGCTGGGAGACGGCTACACCTTC. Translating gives CASSLTTGLGDGYTF.

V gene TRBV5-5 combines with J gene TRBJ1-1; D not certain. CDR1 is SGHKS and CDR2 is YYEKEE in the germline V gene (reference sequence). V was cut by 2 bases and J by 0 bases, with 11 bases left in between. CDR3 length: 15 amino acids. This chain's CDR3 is CASSFQVLMNTEAFF. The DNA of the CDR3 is TGTGCCAGCAGCTTCCAGGTTCTTATGAACACTGAAGCTTTCTTT.

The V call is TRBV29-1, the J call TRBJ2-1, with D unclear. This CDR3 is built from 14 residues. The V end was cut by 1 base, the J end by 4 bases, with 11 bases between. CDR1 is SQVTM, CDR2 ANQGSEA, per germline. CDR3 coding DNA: TGCAGCGTTGAAGGGGTTAGCAGGTACAATGAGCAGTTCTTC. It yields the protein CSVEGVSRYNEQFF.

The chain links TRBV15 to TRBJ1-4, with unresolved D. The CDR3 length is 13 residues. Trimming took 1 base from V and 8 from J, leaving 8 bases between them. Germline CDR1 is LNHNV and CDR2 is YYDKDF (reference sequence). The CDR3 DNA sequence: TGTGCCACCAGCAGAGGCAGGATGGAAAAACTGTTTTTT. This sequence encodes CATSRGRMEKLFF.

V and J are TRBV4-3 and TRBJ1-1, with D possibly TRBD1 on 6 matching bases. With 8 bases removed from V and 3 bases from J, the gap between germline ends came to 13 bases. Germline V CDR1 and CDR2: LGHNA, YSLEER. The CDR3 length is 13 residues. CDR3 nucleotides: TGCGCCAGCTCACTGGGGGCGTACACTGAAGCTTTCTTT. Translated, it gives CASSLGAYTEAFF.

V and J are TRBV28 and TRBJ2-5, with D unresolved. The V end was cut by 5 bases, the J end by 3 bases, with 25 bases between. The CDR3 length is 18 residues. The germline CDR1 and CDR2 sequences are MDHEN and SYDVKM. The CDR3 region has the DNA TGTGCCAGCAGTCGGAAAATCCTCGACACGGCACCAAAAGAGACCCAGTACTTC. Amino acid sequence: CASSRKILDTAPKETQYF.

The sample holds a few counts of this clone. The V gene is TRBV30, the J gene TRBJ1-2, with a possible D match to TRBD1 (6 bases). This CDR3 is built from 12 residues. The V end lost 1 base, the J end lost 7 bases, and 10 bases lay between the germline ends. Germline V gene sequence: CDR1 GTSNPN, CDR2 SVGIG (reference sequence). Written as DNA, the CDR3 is TGTGCCTGGAGTGCTAACAGGGCTGGCTACACCTTC. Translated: CAWSANRAGYTF.

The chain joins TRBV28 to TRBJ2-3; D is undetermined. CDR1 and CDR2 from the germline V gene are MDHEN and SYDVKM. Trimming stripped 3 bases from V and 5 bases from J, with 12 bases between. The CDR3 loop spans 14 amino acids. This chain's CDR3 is CASSLRVYGDTQYF. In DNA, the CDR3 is TGTGCCAGCAGTTTGCGAGTATACGGAGATACGCAGTATTTT.